Sequencing of this T cell receptor beta chain was carried out in a study of cytomegalovirus exposure and HLA in healthy donors (dated by TCRdb to between 2016 and 2019). Context from the whole study: According to an earlier analysis of 450 to 650 of the donors, about 179 million T cells yielded approximately 120 million unique TCR beta sequences and less than 300 Gb of sequence data. About 280 gigabases of sequencing data and approximately 91 million unique TCR sequences made up an early release that covered fewer than 650 HLA-typed donors. Of the roughly 420 genotyped donors, over 80% were placed in the genetic ancestry cluster associated with self-reported Caucasian donors. The study aimed to test whether cataloging public T cell receptors could reveal signatures of past pathogen exposure. The study used immunosequencing to profile the T cell repertoires of several hundred subjects and linked those repertoires to cytomegalovirus serostatus. In addition to the first cohort of approximately 650 subjects, a separate validation cohort of approximately 130 different subjects was used. To predict cytomegalovirus infection status, the study combined high-throughput TCR immunosequencing, statistical association of individual TCRs with disease status, and machine learning. To study patterns of TCR occurrence, a later analysis re-analyzed previously published TCR beta repertoires from 600 to 750 donors and added high-resolution HLA genotyping. Rather than drawing on any new phenotypic data, the later analysis identified candidate immune exposures from TCR beta sequences and the way those sequences occurred across donors. An earlier analysis of some 500 of the donors used high-throughput TCR beta sequencing to judge whether each TCR beta V gene segment behaved as functional or pseudogenic. Alongside the repertoire data, information on donor age, sex, ethnicity and CMV serostatus was compiled. In a later genetic analysis, genome-wide SNP genotypes for about 55% of the roughly 700 donors were used, and that subset was treated as a discovery cohort. All discovery cohort repertoires had been generated on a single sequencing platform. HLA typing covered class I and class II loci at four-digit resolution. Typing coverage differed by locus: A, B, C, DRB1 and DQB1 were typed in roughly 629-640 donors, DQA1 in roughly 500, DPA1 in roughly 590, and DPB1 in about 450. Roughly 5 DR-DQ haplotypes were handled as single units for association and clustering, since linkage in the cohort was strong. On average, 235,054 unique TCR beta nucleotide sequences were sequenced per donor among 350 to 400 genotyped donors of the cohort, with roughly 18% of those sequences being non-productive. The paper as a whole reports these results and caveats: Immune exposure information for the cohort was limited to CMV serostatus. According to the authors, the approach could potentially be generalized to other disease states and immunological phenotypes. Roughly uniform sequencing depth across donors was assumed in presence/absence analyses, although this assumption may not hold. In the study, 150 to 200 TCR beta chains were listed as associated with cytomegalovirus. In vitro tests confirmed that a few of the cytomegalovirus-associated TCR beta chains recognize cytomegalovirus antigens. The cohort was sequenced for TCR beta chains only, and without alpha or paired-chain data the features that could be detected were limited. Linkage disequilibrium might explain the correlated functional status among segregating V segments, but an unknown experimental factor could not be ruled out. At a false discovery rate of 0.05, a later analysis linked 16,951 TCR beta sequences to specific HLA alleles. Because HLA typing was missing for some donors at each locus, association tests included only the typed subset. In a later genetic analysis, fewer N-insertions in productive TCRs were reported among donors in an Asian-associated ancestry cluster than the approximately 710-donor mean. In a later analysis, most CMV-associated TCR beta chains were found to appear HLA-restricted, with HLA associations seemingly driven largely by CMV exposure. In a later analysis, several top co-occurrence clusters were reported to appear linked to parvovirus B19, influenza, CMV and Epstein-Barr virus. When HLA alleles, especially DR and DQ, strongly co-occurred, attributing TCR associations to individual alleles was difficult. Most TCR sequences were seen in very few donors, while some public TCRs were found in many individuals. An association between a missense DCLRE1C variant and V-gene and J-gene trimming of TCR beta chains was found in a later genetic analysis and replicated in an independent cohort. In a later analysis, HLA-associated TCR beta chains showed more clonal expansion and lower generation probabilities than non-associated chains that were equally common. A further reported finding was that TCR beta sequences accurately predicted the HLA-A and HLA-B alleles for most subjects in the first cohort. A later analysis found that TCR association rates varied across HLA loci, with DRB1 alleles showing the most associated TCRs and HLA-C alleles the fewest. Cytomegalovirus status was reported to be diagnosed by the classifier with high specificity and sensitivity in both the original and validation cohorts. In an earlier analysis of a few hundred of the donors, most TCR beta V segments were observed in productive rearrangements about 87% or about 30% of the time, broadly matching IMGT annotations. Some 16 rarely observed V segments, including chromosome 9 orphons, were excluded from the earlier analysis of approximately 600 of the donors because counts were too low. The sequencing pipeline was judged likely to have produced a cluster of highly shared sequence variants as a technical artifact.

A word on this clone: This receptor's antigen is unknown. No base qualities exist here, and no much larger clone lies one base off it.

In total, just over 650 healthy bone marrow donors made up the cohort. All cohort members were sampled while nominally healthy, although unrecorded immune exposures were likely present. The donor was CMV seropositive and belonged to the group of over 250 seropositive cohort members. A peripheral blood sample was collected from each donor, and TCR beta sequencing was performed on peripheral blood mononuclear cells. The Qiagen DNeasy Blood Extraction Kit was used to extract genomic DNA from the blood cell samples. Receptor libraries were prepared by the immunoSEQ multiplex PCR assay. The multiplex PCR relied on a mix of 60 forward primers for TCR Vbeta segments and 13 reverse primers for TCR Jbeta segments. Amplification of the CDR3 region of rearranged TCR beta genes was performed with a multiplex PCR assay on genomic DNA. The amplified TCR beta libraries were sequenced on the Illumina HiSeq System as 87-base-pair reads. In the paper's pipeline: A later analysis counted tens of millions of unique TCR beta chains across the 666 repertoires, and 10 million to 11 million of these chains were shared by at least two donors. A nearest-neighbor algorithm error-corrected the raw reads and collapsed the reads into unique sequences, merging closely related sequences to remove PCR and sequencing errors. Alignment of CDR3 sequences to IMGT reference sequences was used to assign V, D and J gene segments. For a sequence to be retained, at least a six-nucleotide match to both a V gene segment and a J gene segment was required. Rearrangements were classified as productive when the CDR3 lacked stop codons and remained in frame with V and J, and all other rearrangements were classified as non-productive. CDR3 was defined by IMGT convention, running from the second conserved V-encoded cysteine to the conserved J-encoded phenylalanine. The earlier analysis of more than 450 of the donors excluded sequences that lacked an unambiguous match to a single V gene segment. In an earlier analysis of roughly 500 of the donors, V segments were called functional above 56.7% productive rearrangements and were called segregating when the between-donor standard deviation exceeded 5%. A statistical classification framework was built to diagnose cytomegalovirus status from the catalog of TCR beta chain sequences. V and J gene assignment, in a later analysis, came from comparing TCR nucleotide sequences with IMGT/GENE-DB human TR gene sequences. A later analysis assigned CDR3 sequences and most-parsimonious VDJ recombination scenarios with the TCRdist pipeline. A later analysis defined each TCR beta chain by its CDR3 amino acid sequence plus V-gene family, and excluded reads lacking a unique V-gene family. A later analysis removed 550 to 650 highly shared, low-generation-probability nucleotide sequences to deal with suspected cross-contamination and a sequencing artifact. A later analysis calculated a clonal expansion index for each public chain from normalized within-repertoire ranks of inferred template counts. A later analysis computed generation probabilities with a VDJ recombination model fitted to out-of-frame rearrangements, and checked the results against IGoR. Hypergeometric tests were used in a later analysis to score TCR-TCR, TCR-HLA and TCR-CMV co-occurrence, with a repertoire-size bias correction applied to the TCR pairs. To estimate false discovery rates, a later analysis permuted the HLA or CMV assignments 20 times. A later analysis grouped co-occurring TCRs with DBSCAN, adding TCRdist sequence similarity when clustering within HLA-allele-positive subsets. Repertoires with fewer than 30,000 or more than 120,000 public chains were left out of co-occurrence clustering, as were about 5 repertoires with anomalous nucleotide sharing. Here the immuneACCESS table is served through TCRdb, limited to in-frame sequences with V and J called. Missing clones are a known gap in these copies; in checked studies unresolved V genes cover under half, and the rest lacks a known reason. The DNA gave D and trimming, while V, J and clone size come from that table. In all, the sample holds approximately 200,000 clones, and approximately 80% of those were seen once. Of the sample, less than 6% falls within the top ten clones.

This clonotype was obtained from a woman aged 25 to 39 in good health and CMV-seropositive. The sample consisted of PBMCs.

The nucleotide sequence reads TGTGCCAGCAGCTTCAGGGCAGCCAGATTGAGCTCCTATAATTCACCCCTCCACTTT. This is translated as CASSFRAARLSSYNSPLHF. The V and J genes are TRBV28 and TRBJ1-6; possibly the D gene is TRBD1, per 5 matching bases. Cut back by 6 bases and 0 bases, the V and J ends lie 21 bases apart. Reading from cysteine to phenylalanine, the CDR3 counts 19 amino acids. Only the CDR3 part of the read is kept: 57 bases, read in frame from the first base. The germline V gene supplies CDR1 MDHEN and CDR2 SYDVKM.